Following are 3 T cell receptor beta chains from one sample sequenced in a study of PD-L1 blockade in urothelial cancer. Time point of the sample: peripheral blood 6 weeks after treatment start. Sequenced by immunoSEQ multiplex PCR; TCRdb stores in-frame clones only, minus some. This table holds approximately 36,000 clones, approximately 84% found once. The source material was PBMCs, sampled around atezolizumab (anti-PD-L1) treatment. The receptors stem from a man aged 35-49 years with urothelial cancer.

DNA of the CDR3: TGTGCCAGCAAAGCGGGGAGGGGGGATACGCAGTATTTT. The encoded protein is CASKAGRGDTQYF. This chain joins TRBV4-2 and TRBJ2-3; weak D call: TRBD2 (7 bases). V dropped 7 bases and J dropped 6 bases, with 14 bases sitting between them. Per the germline V gene, CDR1 is LGHNA and CDR2 is YNFKEQ. There are 13 residues in the CDR3.

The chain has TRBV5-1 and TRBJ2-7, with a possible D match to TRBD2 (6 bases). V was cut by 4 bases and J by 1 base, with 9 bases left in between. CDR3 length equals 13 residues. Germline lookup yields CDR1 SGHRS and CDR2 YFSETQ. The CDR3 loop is CASSAGTSYEQYF. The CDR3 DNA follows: TGCGCCAGCAGCGCGGGGACTTCCTACGAGCAGTACTTC. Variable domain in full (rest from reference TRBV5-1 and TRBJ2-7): KAGVTQTPRYLIKTRGQQVTLSCSPISGHRSVSWYQQTPGQGLQFLFEYFSETQRNKGNFPGRFSGRQFSNSRSEMNVSTLELGDSALYLCASSAGTSYEQYFGPGTRLTVT.

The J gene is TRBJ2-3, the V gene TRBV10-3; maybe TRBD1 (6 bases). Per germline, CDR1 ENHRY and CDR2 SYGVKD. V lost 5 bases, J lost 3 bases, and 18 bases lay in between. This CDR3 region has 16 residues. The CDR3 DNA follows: TGTGCCATCAGTTCTGGGACACCTAGATCTACAGATACGCAGTATTTT. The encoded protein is CAISSGTPRSTDTQYF.